This T cell receptor (beta chain) is from a study of cytomegalovirus exposure and HLA in healthy donors. PCR amplification relied on 60 Vbeta primers (plus 13 Jbeta primers). Sequenced by immunoSEQ multiplex PCR; TCRdb stores in-frame clones only, minus some. Found here are around 94,000 clones, less than 90% of them singletons; the top ten hold 2.5% to 3%. Deletions cut 0 bases from V and 4 bases from J, with 15 bases between. Germline V CDR1 and CDR2: MNHEY, SVGAGI. The CDR3 runs to 16 residues. This TCR derives from a man aged 35 to 55 in good health and CMV-seronegative. V gene TRBV6-5 combines with J gene TRBJ1-1, with D possibly matching TRBD1 (6 bases). Sequences were obtained from PBMCs. DNA of the CDR3: TGTGCCAGCAGTTACTCCCCCAGGGGCGGGGGCACTGAAGCTTTCTTT. Translated: CASSYSPRGGGTEAFF.